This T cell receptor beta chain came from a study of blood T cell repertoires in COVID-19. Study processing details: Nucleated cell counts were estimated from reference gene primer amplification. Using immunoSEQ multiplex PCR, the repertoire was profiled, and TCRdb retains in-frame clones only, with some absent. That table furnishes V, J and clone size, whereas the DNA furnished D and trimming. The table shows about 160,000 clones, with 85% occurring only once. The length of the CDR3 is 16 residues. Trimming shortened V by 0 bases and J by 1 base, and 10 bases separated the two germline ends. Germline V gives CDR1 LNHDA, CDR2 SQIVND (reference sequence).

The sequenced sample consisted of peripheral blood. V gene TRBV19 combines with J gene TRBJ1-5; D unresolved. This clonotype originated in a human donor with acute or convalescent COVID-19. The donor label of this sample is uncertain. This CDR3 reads CASSIDRDMSNQPQHF. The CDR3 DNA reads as TGTGCCAGTAGTATAGACCGGGATATGAGCAATCAGCCCCAGCATTTT.